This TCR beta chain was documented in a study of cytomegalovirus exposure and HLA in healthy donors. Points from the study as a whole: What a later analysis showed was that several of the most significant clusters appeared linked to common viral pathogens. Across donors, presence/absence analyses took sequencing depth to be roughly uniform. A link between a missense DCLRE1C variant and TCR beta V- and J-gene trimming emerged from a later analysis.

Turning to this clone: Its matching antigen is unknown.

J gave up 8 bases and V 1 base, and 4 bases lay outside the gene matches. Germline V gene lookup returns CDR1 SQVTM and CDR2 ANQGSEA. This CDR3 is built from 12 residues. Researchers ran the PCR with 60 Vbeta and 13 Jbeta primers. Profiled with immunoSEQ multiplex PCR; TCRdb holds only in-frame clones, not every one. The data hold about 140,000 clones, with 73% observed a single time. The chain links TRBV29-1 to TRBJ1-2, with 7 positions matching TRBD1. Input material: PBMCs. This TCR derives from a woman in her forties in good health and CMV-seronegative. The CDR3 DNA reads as TGCAGCGTTGAAGGTGACAGGGACGGCTACACCTTC. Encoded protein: CSVEGDRDGYTF.